This entry lists 28 T cell receptor beta chains sequenced from one sample in a study of neoadjuvant nivolumab and ipilimumab in lung cancer. The method was immunoSEQ multiplex PCR; TCRdb's version includes in-frame clones alone and lacks a portion of them. The sample contains about 18,000 clones, about 89% of which appear only once. The sample consisted of peripheral blood, taken before neoadjuvant nivolumab, alone or with ipilimumab. The receptors come from an adult with non-small cell lung cancer.

This clone was picked up a small number of times. V and J are TRBV30 and TRBJ2-5, with unresolved D. Trimming cost V 0 bases and J 5 bases, with 19 bases left between them. The CDR3 spans 16 residues. CDR1 is GTSNPN, CDR2 SVGIG, per germline (reference sequence). The CDR3 spells CAWSVKETIYRETQYF. The CDR3 DNA reads TGTGCCTGGAGTGTAAAAGAGACAATCTACCGGGAGACCCAGTACTTC.

This clone was picked up a small number of times. The rearrangement joins TRBV4-3 to TRBJ2-2; the D is unclear. Between the trimmed V and J ends, which lost 0 bases and 3 bases, there was a span of 8 bases. The CDR3 totals 15 residues. Germline-derived CDR1 and CDR2 are LGHNA and YSLEER. CDR3 region: CASSQEWEYTGELFF. CDR3 nucleotide sequence: TGCGCCAGCAGCCAAGAGTGGGAATACACCGGGGAGCTGTTTTTT.

The rearrangement joins TRBV4-1 to TRBJ2-5; unclear D gene. Germline V lookup: CDR1 MGHRA, CDR2 YSYEKL. This CDR3 comprises 15 residues. The V and J ends lost 0 bases and 7 bases respectively, with 15 bases between them. The CDR3, as DNA: TGCGCCAGCAGCCAAGATTCTCTTGGGGTCGGGACCCAGTACTTC. Translating it yields CASSQDSLGVGTQYF.

The chain has TRBV30 and TRBJ2-1; D perhaps matches TRBD1 (6 bases). The length of the CDR3 is 12 residues. Germline CDR1 is GTSNPN and CDR2 is SVGIG (reference sequence). Trimming took off 2 bases at V and 6 bases at J, with 8 bases between the two ends. For the CDR3, the DNA is TGTGCCTGGAGTACGGACAGCAATGAGCAGTTCTTC. It yields the protein CAWSTDSNEQFF.

This clone was recorded only once. This sequence joins TRBV5-4 and TRBJ2-5, with 7 bases fitting TRBD2. Germline CDR1 SGHNT, CDR2 YYREEE (reference sequence). The CDR3 contains 15 residues. After removal of 2 bases from V and 4 bases from J, the junction contained 8 bases not matched to a gene. The CDR3 DNA sequence: TGTGCCAGCAGCTTAAGCGGGGCCTACCTAGAGACCCAGTACTTC. Its translation: CASSLSGAYLETQYF.

J is TRBJ2-7 and V is TRBV5-1; unclear D gene. Germline values: CDR1 SGHRS, CDR2 YFSETQ. The CDR3 runs to 14 residues. V dropped 2 bases and J dropped 2 bases, with 11 bases sitting between them. CDR3 bases: TGCGCCAGCAGCTTAAAGCCCGGAACCTACGAGCAGTACTTC. It yields the protein CASSLKPGTYEQYF.

About this clone itself: An end of the junction differs from the germline gene, which may be a read error. V and J are TRBV7-7 and TRBJ2-5, with D perhaps TRBD1 (5 bases). This CDR3 has 14 residues. Germline CDR1 reads SSHAT; CDR2 reads FNYEAQ (reference sequence). In nucleotides, the CDR3 is TGTGCTAGCAGCCCCGACAGTCCCCGGGAGACCCAGTACTTC. It is translated as CASSPDSPRETQYF.

The V and J genes are TRBV5-1 and TRBJ2-2; D gene unclear. The CDR3 is made up of 16 amino acids. Trimming pared 0 bases from V and 1 base from J, leaving 10 bases between. Germline V CDR1 and CDR2: SGHRS, YFSETQ. CDR3: CASSLGTAMNTGELFF. For the CDR3, the DNA is TGCGCCAGCAGCTTGGGGACGGCGATGAACACCGGGGAGCTGTTTTTT.

The genes are TRBV28 and TRBJ2-7; D unclear. Trimming removed 6 bases at V and 6 bases at J, with 9 bases between. This CDR3 spans 11 amino acids. Germline V gene sequence: CDR1 MDHEN, CDR2 SYDVKM. CDR3 DNA: TGTGCCAGCAGCCTGGGAATCGAGCAGTACTTC. It encodes CASSLGIEQYF.

This chain uses TRBV5-1 with TRBJ2-2; 8 nucleotides match TRBD1. Looked up from germline, CDR1 is SGHRS and CDR2 is YFSETQ. The CDR3 runs 15 residues. Unmatched junction bases numbered 6, after V lost 7 bases and J lost 1 base. CDR3 in amino acids: CASVMGTGNTGELFF. The CDR3 nucleotides read TGCGCCAGCGTTATGGGGACAGGGAACACCGGGGAGCTGTTTTTT. The whole variable domain, filled in from reference TRBV5-1 and TRBJ2-2, reads KAGVTQTPRYLIKTRGQQVTLSCSPISGHRSVSWYQQTPGQGLQFLFEYFSETQRNKGNFPGRFSGRQFSNSRSEMNVSTLELGDSALYLCASVMGTGNTGELFFGEGSRLTVL.

This chain joins TRBV11-3 and TRBJ1-3; 9 positions agree with TRBD1. Germline-derived CDR1 and CDR2 are SGHNT and YENEEA. V lost 5 bases to trimming and J lost 3 bases; unmatched junction nucleotides: 5. The CDR3 spans 15 residues. CDR3 in amino acids: CASSAKTGGGNTIYF. CDR3 DNA sequence: TGTGCCAGCAGCGCAAAGACAGGGGGTGGAAACACCATATATTTT.

The chain carries TRBV30 and TRBJ2-1; no clear D. The CDR3 has 12 amino acids. Per the germline V gene, CDR1 is GTSNPN and CDR2 is SVGIG (reference sequence). The V end lost 1 base, the J end lost 0 bases, and 1 base lay between the germline ends. This chain's CDR3 is CAWSGSYNEQFF. Here the CDR3 DNA reads TGTGCCTGGAGTGGCTCCTACAATGAGCAGTTCTTC.

The CDR3 DNA reads as TGCAGCGTTGATCTGGGTCAAGAGACCCAGTACTTC. It translates to CSVDLGQETQYF. The V and J genes are TRBV29-1 and TRBJ2-5; the D is unclear. This CDR3 has 12 residues. The germline V gene encodes CDR1 SQVTM and CDR2 ANQGSEA. The V gene lost 3 bases and the J gene lost 2 bases, with 7 bases spanning the gap.

The gene calls are TRBV29-1 and TRBJ1-2; TRBD1 aligns across 11 bases. The junction had 6 bases not matched to a gene; V was cut back by 4 bases and J by 8 bases. Germline-derived CDR1 and CDR2 are SQVTM and ANQGSEA. The CDR3 has 13 amino acids. CDR3 sequence: CSVGTGGAEGYTF. CDR3 DNA sequence: TGCAGCGTTGGGACAGGGGGCGCCGAAGGCTACACCTTC.

The genes are TRBV4-2 and TRBJ2-3, with 9 bases aligning to TRBD1. This CDR3 region has 13 residues. The junction had 1 base not matched to a gene; V was cut back by 3 bases and J by 6 bases. Germline V gives CDR1 LGHNA, CDR2 YNFKEQ. CDR3 bases: TGTGCCAGCAGCCATGACAGGGGGGATACGCAGTATTTT. It translates to CASSHDRGDTQYF.

This chain links TRBV14 with TRBJ2-7, with unresolved D. Germline CDR1 and CDR2: SGHDN and FVKESK. Trimming cost V 4 bases and J 5 bases, with 9 bases left between them. This CDR3 is built from 12 residues. The CDR3 DNA is TGTGCCAGCAGCCCTGTAAGCCACGAGCAGTACTTC. Translating gives CASSPVSHEQYF.

The chain carries TRBV11-2 and TRBJ2-7, with D perhaps given as TRBD1 or TRBD2 (7 bases each). CDR1 SGHAT and CDR2 FQNNGV come from the germline V gene. V lost 4 bases to trimming and J lost 2 bases, with 18 bases between them. This CDR3 is built from 16 residues. Here the CDR3 DNA reads TGTGCCAGCAGCTCAGGGGGGAGGGGGCCAACCTACGAGCAGTACTTC. Translating gives CASSSGGRGPTYEQYF.

J is TRBJ1-1 and V is TRBV5-6; no clear D. Looked up from germline, CDR1 is SGHDT and CDR2 is YYEEEE. This CDR3 is 14 amino acids long. With 1 base removed from V and 2 bases from J, the gap between germline ends came to 9 bases. The CDR3 loop reads CASSLTWGNTEAFF. The CDR3 DNA sequence: TGTGCCAGCAGCTTGACCTGGGGAAACACTGAAGCTTTCTTT.

V usage is TRBV20-1 and J usage is TRBJ2-5, with D hard to call. The CDR3 loop spans 11 amino acids. CDR1 and CDR2 from the germline V gene are DFQATT and SNEGSKA (reference sequence). V was shortened by 2 bases and J by 5 bases, with 6 bases between the two germline ends. CDR3 coding DNA: TGCAGTGCTAGACCCGACGAGACCCAGTACTTC. This codes for CSARPDETQYF.

V is TRBV28 and J is TRBJ1-2, with 7 nucleotides matching TRBD1. The CDR3 runs to 14 residues. J gave up 4 bases and V 5 bases, and 7 bases lay outside the gene matches. Germline CDR1 reads MDHEN; CDR2 reads SYDVKM. CDR3 protein: CASSNSGGPYGYTF. CDR3 bases: TGTGCCAGCAGTAACTCAGGGGGTCCCTATGGCTACACCTTC.

Written as DNA, the CDR3 is TGTGCCAGCAGCCAAGTGGTTTCCTACAATGAGCAGTTCTTC. Its protein is CASSQVVSYNEQFF. V usage is TRBV14 and J usage is TRBJ2-1; D gene ambiguous. Germline-derived CDR1 and CDR2 are SGHDN and FVKESK. The CDR3 runs to 14 residues. V was shortened by 1 base and J by 1 base, with 5 bases between the two germline ends.

This clone occurred a few times. The chain combines TRBV7-2 with TRBJ2-5; 11 nucleotides align to TRBD2. Germline CDR1 SGHTA, CDR2 FQGNSA. With 3 bases clipped from V and 3 bases from J, the junction kept 6 bases outside the gene matches. The length of the CDR3 is 16 residues. In DNA, the CDR3 is TGTGCCAGCAGCTTCGGAGGGACTAGCGGTAAAGAGACCCAGTACTTC. It yields the protein CASSFGGTSGKETQYF.

A remark on this clone: One junction end disagrees with the germline gene, perhaps due to a read error. The gene calls are TRBV11-3 and TRBJ2-1; D is ambiguous. The CDR3 extends over 13 amino acids. Germline values: CDR1 SGHNT, CDR2 YENEEA. The CDR3 sequence: CASSLDSFNEQFF. The CDR3 nucleotides are TGTGCCAGCAGCCTCGACTCCTTCAATGAGCAGTTCTTC.

This clone appeared a few times. This chain connects TRBV28 to TRBJ2-1, with a possible D match to TRBD2 (5 bases). V was shortened by 8 bases and J by 1 base, with 9 bases between the two germline ends. This CDR3 contains 13 residues. Germline CDR1 and CDR2: MDHEN and SYDVKM. CDR3 sequence (DNA): TGTGCCAGCGGACTTCCTTCCTACAATGAGCAGTTCTTC. It yields the protein CASGLPSYNEQFF.

This chain connects TRBV7-9 to TRBJ2-7; D is uncertain. CDR3 size: 14 residues. The ends were cut back, 3 bases at V and 5 bases at J, with 14 bases in the middle. Germline CDR1 reads SEHNR; CDR2 reads FQNEAQ (reference sequence). DNA for the CDR3: TGTGCCAGCAGCTTCTGGCCCCGGGCCCACGAGCAGTACTTC. It encodes CASSFWPRAHEQYF.

This clone was recorded once. This sequence joins TRBV30 and TRBJ1-3; D possibly corresponds to TRBD1 (5 bases). Germline loops: CDR1 GTSNPN, CDR2 SVGIG (reference sequence). The CDR3 runs to 14 residues. The germline V and J ends were trimmed by 2 bases and 8 bases, with 16 bases remaining between them. CDR3 coding DNA: TGTGCCTGGAGTAAGGGGTGGGGTACGGACACCATATATTTT. Its protein product is CAWSKGWGTDTIYF.

The rearrangement links TRBV4-2 to TRBJ2-1; 12 nucleotides align to TRBD2. V gave up 3 bases and J gave up 10 bases; unmatched junction bases: 13. The CDR3 is 17 amino acids. Germline V CDR1 and CDR2: LGHNA, YNFKEQ. CDR3 loop: CASSQAQGLAGGAEQFF. The CDR3 bases are TGTGCCAGCAGCCAGGCCCAGGGGCTAGCGGGAGGGGCCGAGCAGTTCTTC.

The chain carries TRBV5-4 and TRBJ2-1; 8 bases are shared with TRBD1. After removal of 3 bases from V and 10 bases from J, the junction contained 9 bases not matched to a gene. Germline values: CDR1 SGHNT, CDR2 YYREEE (reference sequence). The CDR3 has 14 residues. The CDR3 sequence is CASSWALRDREQFF. In DNA, the CDR3 is TGTGCCAGCAGCTGGGCCCTACGGGACAGGGAGCAGTTCTTC.